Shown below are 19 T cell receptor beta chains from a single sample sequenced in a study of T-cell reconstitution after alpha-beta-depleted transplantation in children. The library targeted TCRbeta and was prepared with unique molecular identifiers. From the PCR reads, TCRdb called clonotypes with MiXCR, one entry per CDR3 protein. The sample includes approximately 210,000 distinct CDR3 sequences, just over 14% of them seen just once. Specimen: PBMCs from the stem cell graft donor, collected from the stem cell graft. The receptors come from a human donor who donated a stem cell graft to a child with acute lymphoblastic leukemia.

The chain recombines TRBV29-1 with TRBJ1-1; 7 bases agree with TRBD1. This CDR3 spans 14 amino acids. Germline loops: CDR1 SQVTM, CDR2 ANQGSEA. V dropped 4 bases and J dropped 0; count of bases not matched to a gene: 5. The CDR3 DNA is TGCAGCGTTGCCTGGGACAGTATGAACACTGAAGCTTTCTTT. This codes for CSVAWDSMNTEAFF. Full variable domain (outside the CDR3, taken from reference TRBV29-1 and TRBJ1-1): SAVISQKPSRDICQRGTSLTIQCQVDSQVTMMFWYRQQPGQSLTLIATANQGSEATYESGFVIDKFPISRPNLTFSTLTVSNMSPEDSSIYLCSVAWDSMNTEAFFGQGTRLTVV.

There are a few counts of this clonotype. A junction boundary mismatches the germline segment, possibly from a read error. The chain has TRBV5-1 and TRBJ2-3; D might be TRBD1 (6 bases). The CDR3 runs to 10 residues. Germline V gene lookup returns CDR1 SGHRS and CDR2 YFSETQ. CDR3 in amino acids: CARVIKTGNF. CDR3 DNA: TGCGCCAGAGTTATTAAGACAGGCAATTTT. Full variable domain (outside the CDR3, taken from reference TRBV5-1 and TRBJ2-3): KAGVTQTPRYLIKTRGQQVTLSCSPISGHRSVSWYQQTPGQGLQFLFEYFSETQRNKGNFPGRFSGRQFSNSRSEMNVSTLELGDSALYLCARVIKTGNFGPGTRLTVL.

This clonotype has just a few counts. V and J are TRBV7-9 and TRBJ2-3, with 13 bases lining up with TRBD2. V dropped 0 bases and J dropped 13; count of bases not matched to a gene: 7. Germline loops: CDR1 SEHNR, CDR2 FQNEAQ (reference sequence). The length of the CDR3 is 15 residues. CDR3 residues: CASSLAALAGGREYF. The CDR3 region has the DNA TGTGCCAGCAGCTTAGCCGCACTAGCGGGAGGGAGGGAGTATTTT.

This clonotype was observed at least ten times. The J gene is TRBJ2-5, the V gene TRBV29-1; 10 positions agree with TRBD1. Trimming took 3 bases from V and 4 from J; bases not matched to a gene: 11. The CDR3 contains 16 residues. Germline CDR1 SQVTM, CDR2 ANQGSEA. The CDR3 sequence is CSVDIGGGDRGETQYF. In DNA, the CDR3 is TGCAGCGTTGATATAGGAGGCGGGGACAGGGGAGAGACCCAGTACTTC.

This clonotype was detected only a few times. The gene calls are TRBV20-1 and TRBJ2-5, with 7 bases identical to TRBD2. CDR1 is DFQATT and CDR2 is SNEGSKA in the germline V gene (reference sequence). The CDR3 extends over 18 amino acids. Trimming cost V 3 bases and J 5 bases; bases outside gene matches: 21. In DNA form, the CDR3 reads TGCAGTGCTAGGGGATCGGGGGTCTGGCGGGAGTATTCGGAGACCCAGTACTTC. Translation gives CSARGSGVWREYSETQYF.

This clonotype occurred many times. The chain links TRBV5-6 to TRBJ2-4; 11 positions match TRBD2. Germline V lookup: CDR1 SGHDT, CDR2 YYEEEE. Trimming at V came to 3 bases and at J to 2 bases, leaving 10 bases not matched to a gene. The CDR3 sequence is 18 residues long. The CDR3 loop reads CASSSNLAGGWTKNIQYF. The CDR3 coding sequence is TGTGCCAGCAGCTCCAATTTAGCGGGAGGGTGGACCAAAAACATTCAGTACTTC.

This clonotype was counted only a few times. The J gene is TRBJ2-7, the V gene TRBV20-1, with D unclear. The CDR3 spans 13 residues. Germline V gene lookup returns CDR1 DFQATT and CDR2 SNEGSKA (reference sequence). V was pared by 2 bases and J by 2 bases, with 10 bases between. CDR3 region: CSARFDRTYEQYF. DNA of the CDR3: TGCAGTGCTAGATTCGACCGCACCTACGAGCAGTACTTC.

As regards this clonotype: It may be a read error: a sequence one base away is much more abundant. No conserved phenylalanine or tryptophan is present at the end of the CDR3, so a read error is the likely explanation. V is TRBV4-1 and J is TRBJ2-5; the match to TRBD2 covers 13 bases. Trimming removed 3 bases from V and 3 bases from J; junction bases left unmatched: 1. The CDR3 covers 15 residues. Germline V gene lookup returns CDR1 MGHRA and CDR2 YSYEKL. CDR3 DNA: TGCGCCAGCAGCCAGGGACTAGCGGGGAAAGAGACCCAGTACTTG. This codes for CASSQGLAGKETQYL.

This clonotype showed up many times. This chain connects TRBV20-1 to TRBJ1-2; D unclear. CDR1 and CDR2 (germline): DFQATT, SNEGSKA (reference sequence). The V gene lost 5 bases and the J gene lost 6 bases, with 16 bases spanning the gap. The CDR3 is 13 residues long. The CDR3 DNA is TGCAGTGCTGTCCTCTCTTGGGTGGATGGCTACACCTTC. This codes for CSAVLSWVDGYTF.

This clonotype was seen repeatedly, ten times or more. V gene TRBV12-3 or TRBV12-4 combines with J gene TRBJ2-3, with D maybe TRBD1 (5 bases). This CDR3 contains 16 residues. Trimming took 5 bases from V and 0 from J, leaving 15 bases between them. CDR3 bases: TGTGCCAGCAGTCATCATCCCAGGGTTAGCACAGATACGCAGTATTTT. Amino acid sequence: CASSHHPRVSTDTQYF.

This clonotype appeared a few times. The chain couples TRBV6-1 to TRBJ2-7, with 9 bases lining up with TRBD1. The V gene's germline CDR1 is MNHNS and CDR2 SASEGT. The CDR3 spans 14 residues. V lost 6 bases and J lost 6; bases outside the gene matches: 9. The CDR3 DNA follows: TGTGCCAGCAGGGGACAGGGAAGAGGGCGCGAGCAGTACTTC. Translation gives CASRGQGRGREQYF.

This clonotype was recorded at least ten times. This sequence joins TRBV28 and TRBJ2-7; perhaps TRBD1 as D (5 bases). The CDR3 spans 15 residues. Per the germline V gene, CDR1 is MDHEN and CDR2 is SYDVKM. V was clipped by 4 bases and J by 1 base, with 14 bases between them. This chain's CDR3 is CASSSGALSSYEQYF. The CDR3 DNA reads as TGTGCCAGCAGTTCTGGGGCTCTTTCTTCCTACGAGCAGTACTTC. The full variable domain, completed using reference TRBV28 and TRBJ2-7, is DVKVTQSSRYLVKRTGEKVFLECVQDMDHENMFWYRQDPGLGLRLIYFSYDVKMKEKGDIPEGYSVSREKKERFSLILESASTNQTSMYLCASSSGALSSYEQYFGPGTRLTVT.

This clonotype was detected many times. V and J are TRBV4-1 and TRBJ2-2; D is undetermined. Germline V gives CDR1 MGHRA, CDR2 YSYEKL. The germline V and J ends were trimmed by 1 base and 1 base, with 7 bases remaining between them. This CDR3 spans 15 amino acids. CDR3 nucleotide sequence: TGCGCCAGCAGCCAAGTCAACAGGAACACCGGGGAGCTGTTTTTT. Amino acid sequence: CASSQVNRNTGELFF.

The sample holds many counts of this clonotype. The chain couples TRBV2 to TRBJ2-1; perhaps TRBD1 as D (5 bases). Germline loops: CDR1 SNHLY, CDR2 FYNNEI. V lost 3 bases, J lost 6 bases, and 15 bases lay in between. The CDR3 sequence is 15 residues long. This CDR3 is CASSDLGLSFNEQFF. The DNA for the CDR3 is TGTGCCAGCAGTGATCTGGGGCTGTCGTTCAATGAGCAGTTCTTC. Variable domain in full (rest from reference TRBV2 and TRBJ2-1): EPEVTQTPSHQVTQMGQEVILRCVPISNHLYFYWYRQILGQKVEFLVSFYNNEISEKSEIFDDQFSVERPDGSNFTLKIRSTKLEDSAMYFCASSDLGLSFNEQFFGPGTRLTVL.

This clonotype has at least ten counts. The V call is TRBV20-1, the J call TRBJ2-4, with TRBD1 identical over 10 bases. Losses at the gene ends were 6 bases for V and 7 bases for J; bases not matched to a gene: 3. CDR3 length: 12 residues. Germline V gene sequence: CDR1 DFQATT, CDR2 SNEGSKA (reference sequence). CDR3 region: CSAGTGVNIQYF. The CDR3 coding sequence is TGCAGTGCAGGGACAGGGGTTAACATTCAGTACTTC.

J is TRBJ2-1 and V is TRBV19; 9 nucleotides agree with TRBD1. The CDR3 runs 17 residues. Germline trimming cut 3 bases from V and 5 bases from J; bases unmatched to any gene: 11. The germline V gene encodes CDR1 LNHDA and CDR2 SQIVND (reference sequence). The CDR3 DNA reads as TGTGCCAGTAGTATGCAAATCTACAGGGGGCGCGACAATGAGCAGTTCTTC. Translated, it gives CASSMQIYRGRDNEQFF.

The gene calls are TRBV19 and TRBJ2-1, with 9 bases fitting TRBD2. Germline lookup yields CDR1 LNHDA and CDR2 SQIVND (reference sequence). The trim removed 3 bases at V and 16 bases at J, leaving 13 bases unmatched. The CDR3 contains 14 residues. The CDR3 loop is CASSMAREGRPPFF. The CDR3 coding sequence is TGTGCCAGTAGTATGGCGCGGGAGGGCCGACCCCCCTTCTTC.

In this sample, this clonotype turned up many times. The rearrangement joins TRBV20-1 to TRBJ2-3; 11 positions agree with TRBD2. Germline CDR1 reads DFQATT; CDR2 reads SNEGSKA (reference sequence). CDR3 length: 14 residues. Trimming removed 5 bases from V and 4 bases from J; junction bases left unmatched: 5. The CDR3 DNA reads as TGCAGTGCTCATAGCGGGAGGGGCTCAGATACGCAGTATTTT. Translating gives CSAHSGRGSDTQYF.

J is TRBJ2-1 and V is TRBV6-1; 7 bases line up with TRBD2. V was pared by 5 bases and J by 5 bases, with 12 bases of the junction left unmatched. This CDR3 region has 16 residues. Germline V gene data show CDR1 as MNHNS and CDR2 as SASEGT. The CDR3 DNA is TGTGCCAGCAGTCTTACAACTAGCGCCGCTAACAATGAGCAGTTCTTC. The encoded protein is CASSLTTSAANNEQFF.